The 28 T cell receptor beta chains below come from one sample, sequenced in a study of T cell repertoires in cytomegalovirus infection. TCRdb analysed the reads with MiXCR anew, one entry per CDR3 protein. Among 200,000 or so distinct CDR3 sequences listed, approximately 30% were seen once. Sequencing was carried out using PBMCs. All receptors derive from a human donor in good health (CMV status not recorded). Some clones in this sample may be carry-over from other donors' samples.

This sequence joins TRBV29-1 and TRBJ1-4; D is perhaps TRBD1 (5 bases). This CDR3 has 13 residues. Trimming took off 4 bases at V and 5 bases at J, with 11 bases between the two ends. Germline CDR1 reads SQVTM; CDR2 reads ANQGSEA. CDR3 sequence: CSVAPGPNEKLFF. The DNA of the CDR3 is TGCAGCGTTGCGCCGGGGCCCAATGAAAAACTGTTTTTT.

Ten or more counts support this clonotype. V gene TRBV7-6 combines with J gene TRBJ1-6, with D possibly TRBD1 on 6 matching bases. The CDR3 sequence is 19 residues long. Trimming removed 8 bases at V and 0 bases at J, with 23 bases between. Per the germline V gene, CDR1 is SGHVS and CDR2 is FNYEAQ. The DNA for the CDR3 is TGTGCCAGCTCCGAGGGGAAACAGGGTACTAGCTCCTATAATTCACCCCTCCACTTT. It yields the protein CASSEGKQGTSSYNSPLHF.

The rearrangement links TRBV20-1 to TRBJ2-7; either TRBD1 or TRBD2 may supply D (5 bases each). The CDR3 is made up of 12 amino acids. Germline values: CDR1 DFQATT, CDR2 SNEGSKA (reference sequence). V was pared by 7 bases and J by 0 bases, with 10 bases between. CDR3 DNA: TGCAGTGTCCGGGACCCCTCCTACGAGCAGTACTTC. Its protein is CSVRDPSYEQYF.

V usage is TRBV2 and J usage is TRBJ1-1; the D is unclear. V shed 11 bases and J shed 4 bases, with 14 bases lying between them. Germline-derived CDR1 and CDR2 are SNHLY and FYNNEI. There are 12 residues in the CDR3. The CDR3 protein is CAAGEETTEAFF. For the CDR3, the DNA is TGTGCCGCTGGGGAGGAGACCACTGAAGCTTTCTTT.

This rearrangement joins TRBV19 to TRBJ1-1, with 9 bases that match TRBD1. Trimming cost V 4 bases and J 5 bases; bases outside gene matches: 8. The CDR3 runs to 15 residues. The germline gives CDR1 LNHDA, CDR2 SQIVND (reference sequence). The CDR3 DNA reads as TGTGCCAGTAGTACCCGTACAGGGGGCAGGACTGAAGCTTTCTTT. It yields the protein CASSTRTGGRTEAFF.

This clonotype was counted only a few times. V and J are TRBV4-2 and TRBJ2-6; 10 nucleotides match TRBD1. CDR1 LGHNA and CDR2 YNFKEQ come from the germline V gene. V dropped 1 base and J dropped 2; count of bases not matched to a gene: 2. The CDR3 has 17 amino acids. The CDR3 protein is CASSQGTGGAGANVLTF. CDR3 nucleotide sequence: TGTGCCAGCAGCCAAGGGACAGGGGGTGCTGGGGCCAACGTCCTGACTTTC.

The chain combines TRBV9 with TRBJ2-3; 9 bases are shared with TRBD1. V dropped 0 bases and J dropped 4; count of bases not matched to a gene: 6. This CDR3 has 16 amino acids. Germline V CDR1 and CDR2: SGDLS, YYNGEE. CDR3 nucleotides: TGTGCCAGCAGCGTAGGGGGACAGGGAGGATCAGATACGCAGTATTTT. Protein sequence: CASSVGGQGGSDTQYF. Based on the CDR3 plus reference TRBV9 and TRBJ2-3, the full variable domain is DSGVTQTPKHLITATGQRVTLRCSPRSGDLSVYWYQQSLDQGLQFLIQYYNGEERAKGNILERFSAQQFPDLHSELNLSSLELGDSALYFCASSVGGQGGSDTQYFGPGTRLTVL.

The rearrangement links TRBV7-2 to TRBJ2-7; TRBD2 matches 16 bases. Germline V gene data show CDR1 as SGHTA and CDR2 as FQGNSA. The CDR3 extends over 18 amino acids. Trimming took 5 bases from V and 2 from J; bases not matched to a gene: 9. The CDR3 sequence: CASSLSGTSGGEAYEQYF. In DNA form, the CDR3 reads TGTGCCAGCAGCCTGTCCGGGACTAGCGGGGGGGAAGCCTACGAGCAGTACTTC.

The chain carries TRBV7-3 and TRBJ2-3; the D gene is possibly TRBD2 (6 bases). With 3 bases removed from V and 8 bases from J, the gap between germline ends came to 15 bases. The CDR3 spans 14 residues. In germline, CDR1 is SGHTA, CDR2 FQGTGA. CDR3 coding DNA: TGTGCCAGCAGCTTGGACTATGCTTTGGGTACGCAGTATTTT. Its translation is CASSLDYALGTQYF.

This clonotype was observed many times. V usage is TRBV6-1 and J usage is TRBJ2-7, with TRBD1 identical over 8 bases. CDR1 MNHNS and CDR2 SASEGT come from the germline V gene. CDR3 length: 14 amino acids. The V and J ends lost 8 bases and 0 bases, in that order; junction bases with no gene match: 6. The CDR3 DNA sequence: TGTGCCAGCGTAGTGGGACAGGACTCCTACGAGCAGTACTTC. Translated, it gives CASVVGQDSYEQYF.

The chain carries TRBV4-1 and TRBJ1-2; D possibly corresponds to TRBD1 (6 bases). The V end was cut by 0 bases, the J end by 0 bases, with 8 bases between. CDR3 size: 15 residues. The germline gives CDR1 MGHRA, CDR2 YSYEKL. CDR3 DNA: TGCGCCAGCAGCCAAGAGCGGACAGCTAACTATGGCTACACCTTC. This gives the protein CASSQERTANYGYTF.

The DNA for the CDR3 is TGTGCCAGTCAGCGGGGGGGAACGAACACTGAAGCTTTCTTT. Translating gives CASQRGGTNTEAFF. The V gene is TRBV19, the J gene TRBJ1-1; TRBD1 is a possible D gene (5 bases). The CDR3 is 14 residues long. The germline CDR1 and CDR2 sequences are LNHDA and SQIVND (reference sequence). The V end lost 8 bases, the J end lost 1 base, and 14 bases lay between the germline ends.

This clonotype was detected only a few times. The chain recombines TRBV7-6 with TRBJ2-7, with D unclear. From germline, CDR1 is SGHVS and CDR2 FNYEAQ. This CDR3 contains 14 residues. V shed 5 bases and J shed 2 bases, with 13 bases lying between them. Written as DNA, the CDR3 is TGTGCCAGCAGCGGAAGGGTGGGGACCTACGAGCAGTACTTC. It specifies CASSGRVGTYEQYF.

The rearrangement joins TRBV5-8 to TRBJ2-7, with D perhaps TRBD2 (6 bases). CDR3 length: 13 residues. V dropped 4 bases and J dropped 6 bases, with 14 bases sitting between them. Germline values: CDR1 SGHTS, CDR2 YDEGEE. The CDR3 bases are TGTGCCAGCAGCCGACCGGACGGGGGCGAGCAGTACTTC. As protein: CASSRPDGGEQYF.

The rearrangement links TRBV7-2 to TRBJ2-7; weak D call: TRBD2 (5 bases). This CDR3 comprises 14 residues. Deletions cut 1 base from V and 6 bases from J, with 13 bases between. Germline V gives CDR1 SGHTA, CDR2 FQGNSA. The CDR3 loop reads CASSLVRGLGEQYF. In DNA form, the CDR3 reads TGTGCCAGCAGCTTAGTTCGGGGTTTGGGCGAGCAGTACTTC. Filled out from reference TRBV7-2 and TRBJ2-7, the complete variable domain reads GAGVSQSPSNKVTEKGKDVELRCDPISGHTALYWYRQSLGQGLEFLIYFQGNSAPDKSGLPSDRFSAERTGGSVSTLTIQRTQQEDSAVYLCASSLVRGLGEQYFGPGTRLTVT.

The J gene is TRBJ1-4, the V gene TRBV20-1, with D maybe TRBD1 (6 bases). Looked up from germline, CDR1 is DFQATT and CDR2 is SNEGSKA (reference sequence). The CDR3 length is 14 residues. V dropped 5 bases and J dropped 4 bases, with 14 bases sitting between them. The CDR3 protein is CSAYWLRGNEKLFF. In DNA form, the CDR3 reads TGCAGTGCTTACTGGCTCAGGGGTAATGAAAAACTGTTTTTT.

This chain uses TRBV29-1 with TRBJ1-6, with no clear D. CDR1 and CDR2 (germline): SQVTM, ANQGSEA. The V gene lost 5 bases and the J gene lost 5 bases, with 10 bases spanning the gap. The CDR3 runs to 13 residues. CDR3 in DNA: TGCAGCGTTAGTACGGATGATAATTCACCCCTCCACTTT. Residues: CSVSTDDNSPLHF.

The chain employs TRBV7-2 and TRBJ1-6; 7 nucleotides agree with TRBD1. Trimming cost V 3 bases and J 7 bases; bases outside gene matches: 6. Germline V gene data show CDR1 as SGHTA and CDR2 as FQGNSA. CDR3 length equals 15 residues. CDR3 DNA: TGTGCCAGCAGCTTCGAGGGGGCGGGAAATTCACCCCTCCACTTT. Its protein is CASSFEGAGNSPLHF.

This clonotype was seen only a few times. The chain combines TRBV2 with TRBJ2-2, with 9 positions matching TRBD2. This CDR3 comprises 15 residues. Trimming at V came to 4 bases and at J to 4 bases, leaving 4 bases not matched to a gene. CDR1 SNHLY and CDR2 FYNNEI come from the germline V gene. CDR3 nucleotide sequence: TGTGCCAGCAGTGTGGAAGCGGGGGGCACCGGGGAGCTGTTTTTT. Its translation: CASSVEAGGTGELFF.

The CDR3 here is CASSRNSNPYEQYF. The CDR3 DNA reads TGTGCCAGCAGCCGAAATTCCAATCCCTACGAGCAGTACTTC. The V call is TRBV9, the J call TRBJ2-7; the D is unclear. V lost 4 bases and J 2 bases, leaving 13 bases between the germline ends. Germline V gene data show CDR1 as SGDLS and CDR2 as YYNGEE. CDR3 length: 14 residues.

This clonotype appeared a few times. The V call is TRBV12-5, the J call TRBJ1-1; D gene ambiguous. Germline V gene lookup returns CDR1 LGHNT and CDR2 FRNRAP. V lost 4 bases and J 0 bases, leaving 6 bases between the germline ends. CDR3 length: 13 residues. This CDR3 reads CASGYSLNTEAFF. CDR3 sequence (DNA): TGTGCTAGTGGTTACAGCTTGAACACTGAAGCTTTCTTT.

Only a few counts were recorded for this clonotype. The CDR3 DNA follows: TGTGCCAGCAGCCCTGGGAACGAGCAGTACTTC. Protein product: CASSPGNEQYF. V usage is TRBV7-2 and J usage is TRBJ2-7; D gene uncertain. CDR1 is SGHTA, CDR2 FQGNSA, per germline. Trimming stripped 5 bases from V and 5 bases from J, with 7 bases between. There are 11 residues in the CDR3.

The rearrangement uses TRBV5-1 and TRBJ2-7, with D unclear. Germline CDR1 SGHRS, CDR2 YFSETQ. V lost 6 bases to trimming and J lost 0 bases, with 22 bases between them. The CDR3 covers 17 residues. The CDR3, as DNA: TGCGCCAGCACCCTAGAGATGTGGGCTATGCTCTCCTACGAGCAGTACTTC. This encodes CASTLEMWAMLSYEQYF.

CDR3: CASWGAGELFF. The CDR3 DNA follows: TGTGCCAGTTGGGGGGCCGGGGAGCTGTTTTTT. The rearrangement links TRBV5-3 to TRBJ2-2, with D maybe TRBD2 (6 bases). TRBV5-3 is an open reading frame whose function is uncertain. There are 11 residues in the CDR3. V shed 8 bases and J shed 6 bases, with 8 bases lying between them.

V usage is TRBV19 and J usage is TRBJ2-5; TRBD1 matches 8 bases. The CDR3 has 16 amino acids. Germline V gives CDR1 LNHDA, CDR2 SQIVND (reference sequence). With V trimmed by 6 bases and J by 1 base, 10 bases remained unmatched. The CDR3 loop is CASSPIQGASQETQYF. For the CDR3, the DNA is TGTGCCAGTAGCCCTATCCAGGGGGCTAGCCAAGAGACCCAGTACTTC. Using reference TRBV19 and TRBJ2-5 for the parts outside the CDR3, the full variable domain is DGGITQSPKYLFRKEGQNVTLSCEQNLNHDAMYWYRQDPGQGLRLIYYSQIVNDFQKGDIAEGYSVSREKKESFPLTVTSAQKNPTAFYLCASSPIQGASQETQYFGPGTRLLVL.

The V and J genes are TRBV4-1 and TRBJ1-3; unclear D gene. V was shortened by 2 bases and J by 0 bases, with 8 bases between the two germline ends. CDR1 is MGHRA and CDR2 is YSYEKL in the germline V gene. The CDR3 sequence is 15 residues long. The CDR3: CASSQLYISGNTIYF. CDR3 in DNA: TGCGCCAGCAGCCAACTGTATATCTCTGGAAACACCATATATTTT.

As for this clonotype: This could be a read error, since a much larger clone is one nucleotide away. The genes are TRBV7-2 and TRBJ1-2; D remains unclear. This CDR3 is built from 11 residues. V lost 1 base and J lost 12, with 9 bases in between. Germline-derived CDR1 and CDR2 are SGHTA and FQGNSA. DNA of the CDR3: TGTGCCAGCAGCTTAGGGGCAGCCAACACCTTC. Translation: CASSLGAANTF.

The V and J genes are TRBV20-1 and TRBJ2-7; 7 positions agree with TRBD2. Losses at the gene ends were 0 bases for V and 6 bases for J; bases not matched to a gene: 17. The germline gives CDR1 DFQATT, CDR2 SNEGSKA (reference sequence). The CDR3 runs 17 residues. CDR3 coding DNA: TGCAGTGCTAGAGATCCTCGATACGGGGCGGGGGAGGCCGAGCAGTACTTC. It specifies CSARDPRYGAGEAEQYF.